The count of the clone carrying this T cell receptor beta chain is one. This specimen belongs to a study of control samples from healthy donors and cancer patients. The protocol was immunoSEQ multiplex PCR, while the TCRdb copy is restricted to in-frame clones and leaves out a portion. The table lists about 160,000 clones, roughly 94% of them singletons. This CDR3 comprises 15 residues. The germline gives CDR1 SNHLY, CDR2 FYNNEI. After removal of 5 bases from V and 5 bases from J, the junction contained 7 bases not matched to a gene. Material for sequencing was PBMCs. The source is a man between 60 and 70 years old with colorectal cancer. This chain connects TRBV2 to TRBJ1-5, with TRBD1 matching over 9 bases. The CDR3 nucleotides read TGTGCCAGCAGTCCGGGACAGGGAGCCTATCAGCCCCAGCATTTT. It encodes CASSPGQGAYQPQHF.